These T cell receptor beta chains were read from a single sample in a study of patients and donors after allogeneic stem cell transplantation. MiXCR was run by TCRdb on the RT-PCR reads, yielding one entry per CDR3 protein. The table shows approximately 220,000 distinct CDR3 sequences, with roughly two fifths occurring only once. The specimen was blood, either unsorted or a sorted T cell fraction (not recorded which). Receptors were obtained from a human donor who was either an allogeneic HSCT recipient or a stem cell or donor lymphocyte infusion donor (not recorded which). It is not recorded whose cells these are; they may come from a transplant donor. Each CDR3 is given with its conserved first and last residue. Fields, in order: clone size, D gene, J gene, V gene, CDR3 protein, CDR3 DNA. The D gene is left open where the match is weak. A clone size is listed for some rows: how often the clone was seen (once, few, many), or a class if it is expanded.

-	-	TRBJ1-1	TRBV5-1	CASSLGITSEAFF	TGCGCCAGCAGCTTAGGGATCACGAGTGAAGCTTTCTTT
many	TRBD1	TRBJ1-2	TRBV7-9	CASSPGQNYGYTF	TGTGCCAGCAGCCCGGGACAGAACTATGGCTACACCTTC
-	-	TRBJ1-3	TRBV5-1	CASSLSQGLSGNTIYF	TGCGCCAGCAGCTTGAGCCAGGGACTCTCTGGAAACACCATATATTTT
-	-	TRBJ1-1	TRBV7-9	CASSFQGEAFF	TGTGCCAGCAGCTTTCAGGGTGAAGCTTTCTTT
few	TRBD1	TRBJ1-1	TRBV12-3/TRBV12-4	CASSSGTGGMNTEAFF	TGTGCCAGCAGTTCGGGGACAGGGGGGATGAACACTGAAGCTTTCTTT
few	-	TRBJ1-6	TRBV28	CASSLDSQSPLHF	TGTGCCAGCAGTTTAGACAGTCAGTCACCCCTCCACTTT
once	TRBD2	TRBJ2-3	TRBV9	CASSVHPGTSGSTDTQYF	TGTGCCAGCAGCGTACACCCCGGGACTAGCGGCTCCACAGATACGCAGTATTTT
-	-	TRBJ2-3	TRBV7-9	CAPGGAYTDTQYF	TGTGCCCCGGGCGGGGCGTACACAGATACGCAGTATTTT
few	-	TRBJ1-1	TRBV20-1	CSLQGGVDTEAFF	TGCAGTCTACAGGGAGGAGTTGACACTGAAGCTTTCTTT
-	TRBD1	TRBJ1-1	TRBV12-3/TRBV12-4	CASSFRTGQITEAFF	TGTGCCAGCAGTTTTAGGACAGGGCAGATCACTGAAGCTTTCTTT
many	-	TRBJ1-1	TRBV29-1	CSVEGQVNTEAFF	TGCAGCGTTGAAGGGCAGGTAAACACTGAAGCTTTCTTT
few	TRBD1	TRBJ1-1	TRBV12-3/TRBV12-4	CASSLDRDEAFF	TGTGCCAGCAGCTTAGACAGGGATGAAGCTTTCTTT
-	-	TRBJ1-2	TRBV28	CASKKGQFNYGYTF	TGTGCCAGCAAAAAAGGACAGTTTAACTATGGCTACACCTTC
few	-	TRBJ2-7	TRBV10-3	CAIRRTESSYEQYF	TGTGCCATCAGACGGACAGAGAGCTCCTACGAGCAGTACTTC
-	TRBD1	TRBJ1-4	TRBV4-1	CASSHGDRDNEKLFF	TGCGCCAGCAGCCATGGGGACAGGGATAATGAAAAACTGTTTTTT
few	-	TRBJ2-1	TRBV7-9	CASSFAHEQFF	TGTGCCAGCAGCTTCGCACATGAGCAGTTCTTC
few	-	TRBJ1-6	TRBV12-3/TRBV12-4	CASSLVSSPLHF	TGTGCCAGCAGTTTAGTCTCTTCACCCCTCCACTTT
-	TRBD2	TRBJ2-1	TRBV5-1	CASSRASGGPSSYNEQFF	TGCGCCAGCAGCCGTGCCAGCGGGGGCCCCAGCTCCTACAATGAGCAGTTCTTC
-	TRBD1	TRBJ2-1	TRBV9	CASSPRDRALYEQFF	TGTGCCAGCAGCCCCCGGGACAGGGCCCTTTATGAGCAGTTCTTC
-	-	TRBJ1-6	TRBV11-1	CASSFLAGQGSPLHF	TGTGCCAGCAGCTTCCTAGCAGGGCAGGGATCACCCCTCCACTTT
few	-	TRBJ1-6	TRBV12-3/TRBV12-4	CASSRSGSYNSPLHF	TGTGCCAGCAGTCGGTCCGGGTCCTATAATTCACCCCTCCACTTT
few	TRBD1	TRBJ1-2	TRBV2	CASSERAGGNGYTF	TGTGCCAGCAGTGAAAGGGCAGGGGGGAATGGCTACACCTTC
few	-	TRBJ1-4	TRBV5-1	CASSFRGEVANEKLFF	TGCGCCAGCAGCTTCCGCGGGGAGGTGGCTAATGAAAAACTGTTTTTT
-	TRBD1	TRBJ1-1	TRBV29-1	CSVEGDRGRGKTEAFF	TGCAGCGTGGAGGGGGACAGGGGAAGGGGAAAGACTGAAGCTTTCTTT
few	-	TRBJ1-1	TRBV5-1	CASSLRRADNTEAFF	TGCGCCAGCAGCTTAAGGCGGGCAGACAACACTGAAGCTTTCTTT
-	TRBD1	TRBJ1-2	TRBV19	CASSPDRGLGGYTF	TGTGCCAGTAGCCCCGACAGGGGGCTCGGTGGCTACACCTTC
few	-	TRBJ1-2	TRBV3-1	CASRWRGGPYGYTF	TGTGCCAGCAGATGGAGGGGGGGTCCCTATGGCTACACCTTC
few	-	TRBJ1-1	TRBV7-8	CASSPQGVLNTEAFF	TGTGCCAGCAGCCCTCAAGGGGTCCTGAACACTGAAGCTTTCTTT
-	-	TRBJ2-2	TRBV29-1	CSAMGLGGELFF	TGCAGCGCAATGGGTCTTGGCGGGGAGCTGTTTTTT
-	TRBD1	TRBJ1-6	TRBV5-1	CASSLPDRVILHF	TGCGCCAGCAGCTTGCCGGACAGGGTAATCCTCCACTTT
-	-	TRBJ2-2	TRBV6-5	CASSNTYTGELFF	TGTGCCAGCAGTAACACTTATACCGGGGAGCTGTTTTTT
-	TRBD2	TRBJ2-5	TRBV5-1	CASSFQRGPQETQYF	TGCGCCAGCAGCTTTCAGCGGGGGCCCCAAGAGACCCAGTACTTC
-	TRBD1	TRBJ2-1	TRBV7-8	CASSLVLGGDNEQFF	TGTGCCAGCAGCTTAGTCCTAGGGGGCGACAATGAGCAGTTCTTC
few	-	TRBJ1-3	TRBV27	CASSLSPSHDSPGNTIYF	TGTGCCAGCAGTTTATCCCCGTCCCATGACAGCCCTGGAAACACCATATATTTT
few	TRBD2	TRBJ2-3	TRBV10-3	CAITGLAGPSGTDTQYF	TGTGCCATCACCGGACTAGCGGGGCCCTCAGGCACAGATACGCAGTATTTT
-	-	TRBJ2-3	TRBV5-1	CASSFSLTDTQYF	TGCGCCAGCAGCTTTTCCCTCACAGATACGCAGTATTTT
-	TRBD1	TRBJ2-7	TRBV20-1	CSADRDRRYEQYF	TGCAGTGCTGACCGGGACAGGAGATACGAGCAGTACTTC
few	-	TRBJ2-3	TRBV12-3/TRBV12-4	CASKHGDRRKDTQYF	TGTGCCAGCAAGCACGGGGACCGGAGGAAGGATACGCAGTATTTT
-	-	TRBJ2-7	TRBV5-1	CASSLDGSGYEQYF	TGCGCCAGCAGCTTGGATGGGTCTGGCTACGAGCAGTACTTC
few	-	TRBJ2-7	TRBV12-3/TRBV12-4	CASSSLGPDEQYF	TGTGCCAGCAGTTCTCTGGGGCCGGACGAGCAGTACTTC
few	-	TRBJ1-4	TRBV7-8	CASSAIRVPNEKLFF	TGTGCCAGCAGCGCCATCAGGGTCCCTAATGAAAAACTGTTTTTT
few	-	TRBJ1-5	TRBV4-2	CASSQVGANQPQHF	TGTGCCAGCAGCCAAGTCGGAGCCAATCAGCCCCAGCATTTT